The clone carrying this T cell receptor beta chain is a singleton in its sample. The data were obtained in a study of blood T cell repertoires in COVID-19. The CDR3 extends over 14 amino acids. V dropped 4 bases and J dropped 4 bases, with 11 bases sitting between them. Germline V CDR1 and CDR2: GTSNPN, SVGIG (reference sequence). Study processing details: Estimates of nucleated cell counts were drawn from the amplification of reference gene primers. The method was immunoSEQ multiplex PCR; TCRdb's version includes in-frame clones alone and lacks a portion of them. The V and J calls and clone size were taken over from that table, and D and trimming were inferred from the DNA. The sample carries approximately 200,000 clones, approximately 86% recorded once.

The TCR was taken from a woman younger than 45 who had been exposed to COVID-19. Source material: PBMCs or T cells enriched from blood (not recorded which). The V gene is TRBV30, the J gene TRBJ2-6; D is possibly TRBD1 (6 bases). The DNA for the CDR3 is TGTGCCTGGAAAACAGGGAACGGGGCCAACGTCCTGACTTTC. The encoded protein is CAWKTGNGANVLTF.